A selection of T cell receptor beta chains follows, all from one sample in a study of shared T cell receptors in the human thymus. Generated by immunoSEQ multiplex PCR, the TCRdb table keeps only in-frame clones and is missing some. Here the sample spans approximately 490,000 clones, about four fifths being singletons. The sample was also reused in another study, on human thymus T cells.

The sequenced material came from thymocytes. These receptors all stem from a boy under two years old with a congenital heart defect. The CDR3 runs from the conserved cysteine through the conserved F or W. The D gene is left open where the match is weak. Some rows have no size entry. The others give once, few or many, or a class for an expanded clone.

V gene	clone size	CDR3 length	J gene	D gene	CDR3 DNA	CDR3 protein
TRBV10-1	-	14	TRBJ1-5	TRBD1	TGCGCCAGCAGCTCGACAGGGCTTGGTCAGCCCCAGCATTTT	CASSSTGLGQPQHF
TRBV14	-	14	TRBJ2-7	TRBD2	TGTGCCAGCAATAGCGGGGCCTACGTCGACGAGCAGTACTTC	CASNSGAYVDEQYF
TRBV19	-	12	TRBJ2-1	-	TGTGCCAGTAGTCACTCCCTGTGGGAGCAGTTCTTC	CASSHSLWEQFF
TRBV25-1	few	13	TRBJ1-4	-	TGTGCCAGCAGTTGGGGCCTTAATGAAAAACTGTTTTTT	CASSWGLNEKLFF
TRBV10-3	-	16	TRBJ2-7	TRBD1	TGTGCCATCAGTGAGCGGTCGGACAGGGACTCCTACGAGCAGTACTTC	CAISERSDRDSYEQYF
TRBV27	-	15	TRBJ2-7	-	TGTGCCAGCAGTTTAGAGGCTAACGCGAAGTACGAGCAGTACTTC	CASSLEANAKYEQYF
TRBV11-2	-	15	TRBJ1-2	-	TGTGCCAGCAGCCGACCCGGGGGGGGAAACTATGGCTACACCTTC	CASSRPGGGNYGYTF
TRBV25-1	-	18	TRBJ2-2	TRBD2	TGTGCCAGCAGTGAATTGGGTAGCGGGAGCTTAAACACCGGGGAGCTGTTTTTT	CASSELGSGSLNTGELFF
TRBV27	once	14	TRBJ2-7	TRBD2	TGTGCCAGCAGTTTATGGGCTAGCGGCTACGAGCAGTACTTC	CASSLWASGYEQYF
TRBV10-3	few	13	TRBJ2-7	-	TGTGCCATCAGTGAGAAGTCCGCGGCGTGGCAGTACTTC	CAISEKSAAWQYF
TRBV11-1	once	14	TRBJ2-7	TRBD2	TGTGCCAGCAGCTTAGGAGGGGACTACCACGAGCAGTACTTC	CASSLGGDYHEQYF
TRBV4-1	-	14	TRBJ2-3	-	TGCGCCAGCAGCCCCTGTGAGGGGGAGACGACGCAGTATTTT	CASSPCEGETTQYF
TRBV7-9	once	13	TRBJ2-2	-	TGTGCCAGCAGCTTTCTGAACACCGGGGAGCTGTTTTTT	CASSFLNTGELFF
TRBV30	few	15	TRBJ1-1	-	TGTGCCTGGAGTGTAACCGGACAGCGTAACACTGAAGCTTTCTTT	CAWSVTGQRNTEAFF
TRBV13	-	15	TRBJ2-5	-	TGTGCCAGCAGCTTAGTGGGAGCGACTCAAGAGACCCAGTACTTC	CASSLVGATQETQYF
TRBV19	few	16	TRBJ1-1	-	TGTGCCAGTAGTCCCGGACAGAAGGAACTGAACACTGAAGCTTTCTTT	CASSPGQKELNTEAFF
TRBV11-2	-	13	TRBJ2-7	TRBD2	TGTGCCAGCAGCTTGGGACTAGCGGGTGAGCAGTACTTC	CASSLGLAGEQYF
TRBV4-2	once	16	TRBJ2-7	TRBD1	TGTGCCAGCAGCCAGGGTTCCGGGACAGGGCTCGGCGAGCAGTACTTC	CASSQGSGTGLGEQYF
TRBV30	-	13	TRBJ1-1	-	TGTGCCTGGAGTGTTAGGGGGGGCACTGAAGCTTTCTTT	CAWSVRGGTEAFF
TRBV6-4	-	16	TRBJ1-2	-	TGTGCCAGCACACCCCAGAAACAGGGAACCCGATATGGCTACACCTTC	CASTPQKQGTRYGYTF
TRBV25-1	-	16	TRBJ2-6	TRBD1	TGTGCCAGCAGTGGACAGGGGAACGGTGGGGCCAACGTCCTGACTTTC	CASSGQGNGGANVLTF
TRBV5-1	-	15	TRBJ2-3	TRBD2	TGCGCCAGCAGCTTTTCGGGAGGCGTCACAGATACGCAGTATTTT	CASSFSGGVTDTQYF
TRBV7-6	-	17	TRBJ2-7	TRBD2	TGTGCCAGCAGCTTAACGGATCGTCCAGCGGGAAGGTACGAGCAGTACTTC	CASSLTDRPAGRYEQYF
TRBV14	-	12	TRBJ2-3	-	TGTGCCAGCAGCCGTCAGGGGGATACGCAGTATTTT	CASSRQGDTQYF
TRBV6-6	-	13	TRBJ1-2	-	TGTGCCAGCAGTTACGACGGGGGGTATGGCTACACCTTC	CASSYDGGYGYTF
TRBV25-1	few	15	TRBJ1-4	TRBD1	TGTGCCAGCAGTGCCACCGGGACAGGGCTTGAAAAACTGTTTTTT	CASSATGTGLEKLFF
TRBV11-3	-	16	TRBJ2-7	TRBD1	TGTGCCAGCAGCCCCACCAACCCTCGGACAGGGACCGAGCAGTACTTC	CASSPTNPRTGTEQYF
TRBV5-6	-	15	TRBJ2-7	-	TGTGCCAGCAGCTTCATACAGGGTTACAGCTACGAGCAGTACTTC	CASSFIQGYSYEQYF
TRBV19	-	14	TRBJ2-2	TRBD1	TGTGCCAGTGGGGGACAGACAAACACCGGGGAGCTGTTTTTT	CASGGQTNTGELFF
TRBV9	-	13	TRBJ2-7	TRBD1	TGTGCCAGCAGCTCCGGGACAGTCTACGAGCAGTACTTC	CASSSGTVYEQYF
TRBV6-1	-	16	TRBJ2-7	-	TGTGCCAGCAGTGAAACACCGAGCGGGTTGCCCTACGAGCAGTACTTC	CASSETPSGLPYEQYF
TRBV25-1	-	18	TRBJ2-3	TRBD2	TGTGCCAGCATCGGTCTTCGGGCTAGCGGGAAATTTGCAGATACGCAGTATTTT	CASIGLRASGKFADTQYF
TRBV27	-	18	TRBJ2-2	TRBD2	TGTGCCAGCAGTGGCCCGGGACTAGCGGGAGTGAACACCGGGGAGCTGTTTTTT	CASSGPGLAGVNTGELFF
TRBV7-9	-	10	TRBJ1-2	TRBD1	TGTGCCGGACAGGGAAAGAAGTACACCTTC	CAGQGKKYTF
TRBV19	-	13	TRBJ1-5	-	TGTGCCAGTAGCCACAGGGTCGGGCAGCCCCAGCATTTT	CASSHRVGQPQHF
TRBV6-5	-	11	TRBJ2-7	-	TGTGCCAGCCGGCGGGGCGACGAGCAGTACTTC	CASRRGDEQYF
TRBV28	-	15	TRBJ2-7	-	TGTGCCAGCAGTTTCCCGACTCTGGCGTCCTACGAGCAGTACTTC	CASSFPTLASYEQYF
TRBV25-1	few	14	TRBJ2-5	TRBD1	TGTGCCAGCAGTAAACAGGGGGCAGGGGAGACCCAGTACTTC	CASSKQGAGETQYF
TRBV30	-	15	TRBJ2-1	TRBD2	TGTGCCTGGACCAAGAGCGGGAGAACCTACAATGAGCAGTTCTTC	CAWTKSGRTYNEQFF
TRBV27	-	18	TRBJ2-7	TRBD2	TGTGCCAGCAGTAAAAGGACTAGCGGGAGGATTGGGGCCTACGAGCAGTACTTC	CASSKRTSGRIGAYEQYF
TRBV6-1	-	17	TRBJ1-2	TRBD1	TGTGCCAGCAGTGAAAGGGGGCCACAGGGTTTTGACTATGGCTACACCTTC	CASSERGPQGFDYGYTF
TRBV27	-	16	TRBJ2-4	-	TGTGCCAGCAGATCCCCGGGACAAAGGTCCAAAAACATTCAGTACTTC	CASRSPGQRSKNIQYF